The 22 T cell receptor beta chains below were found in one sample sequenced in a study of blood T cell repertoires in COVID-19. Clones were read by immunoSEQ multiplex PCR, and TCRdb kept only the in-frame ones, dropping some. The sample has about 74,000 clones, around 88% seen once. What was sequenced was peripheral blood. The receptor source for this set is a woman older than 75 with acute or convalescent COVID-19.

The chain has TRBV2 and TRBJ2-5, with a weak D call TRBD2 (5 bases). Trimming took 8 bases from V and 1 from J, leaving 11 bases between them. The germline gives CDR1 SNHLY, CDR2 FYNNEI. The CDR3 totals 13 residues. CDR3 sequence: CASVAGLQETQYF. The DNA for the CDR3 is TGTGCCAGCGTTGCAGGACTCCAAGAGACCCAGTACTTC.

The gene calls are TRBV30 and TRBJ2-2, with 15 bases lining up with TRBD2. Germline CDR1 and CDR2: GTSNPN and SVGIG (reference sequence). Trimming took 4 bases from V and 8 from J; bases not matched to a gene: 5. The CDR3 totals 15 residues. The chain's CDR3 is CAWKVGTSGRGELFF. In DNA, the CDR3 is TGTGCCTGGAAAGTAGGGACTAGCGGGAGGGGGGAGCTGTTTTTT. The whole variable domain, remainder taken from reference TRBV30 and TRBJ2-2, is SQTIHQWPATLVQPVGSPLSLECTVEGTSNPNLYWYRQAAGRGLQLLFYSVGIGQISSEVPQNLSASRPQDRQFILSSKKLLLSDSGFYLCAWKVGTSGRGELFFGEGSRLTVL.

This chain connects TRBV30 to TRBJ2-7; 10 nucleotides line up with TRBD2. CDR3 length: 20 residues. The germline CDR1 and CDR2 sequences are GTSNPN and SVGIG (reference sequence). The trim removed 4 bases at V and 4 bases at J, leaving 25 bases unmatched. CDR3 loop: CAWMSSGRALFSFVLYEQYF. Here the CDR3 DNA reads TGTGCCTGGATGTCCAGCGGGAGGGCCCTCTTCTCATTCGTCTTATACGAGCAGTACTTC.

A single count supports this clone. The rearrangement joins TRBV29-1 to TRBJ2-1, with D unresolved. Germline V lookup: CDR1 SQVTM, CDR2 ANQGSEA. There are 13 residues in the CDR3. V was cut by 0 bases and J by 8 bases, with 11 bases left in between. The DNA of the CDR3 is TGCAGCGTTGAAGATCTCGGAGCCCATGAGCAGTTCTTC. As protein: CSVEDLGAHEQFF.

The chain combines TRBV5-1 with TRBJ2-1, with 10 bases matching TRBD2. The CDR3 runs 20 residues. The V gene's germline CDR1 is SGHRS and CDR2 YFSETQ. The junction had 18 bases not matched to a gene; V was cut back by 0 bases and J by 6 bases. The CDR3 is CASSLAPRGSVTSGPNEQFF. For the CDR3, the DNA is TGCGCCAGCAGCTTGGCACCCAGGGGATCTGTGACTAGCGGGCCCAATGAGCAGTTCTTC.

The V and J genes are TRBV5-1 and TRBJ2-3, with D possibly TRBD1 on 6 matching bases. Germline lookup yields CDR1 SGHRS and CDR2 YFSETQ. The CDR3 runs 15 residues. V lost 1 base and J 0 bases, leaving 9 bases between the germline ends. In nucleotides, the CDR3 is TGCGCCAGCAGCTTGAGAACAGGGAGCACAGATACGCAGTATTTT. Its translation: CASSLRTGSTDTQYF. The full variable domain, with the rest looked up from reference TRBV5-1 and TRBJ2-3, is KAGVTQTPRYLIKTRGQQVTLSCSPISGHRSVSWYQQTPGQGLQFLFEYFSETQRNKGNFPGRFSGRQFSNSRSEMNVSTLELGDSALYLCASSLRTGSTDTQYFGPGTRLTVL.

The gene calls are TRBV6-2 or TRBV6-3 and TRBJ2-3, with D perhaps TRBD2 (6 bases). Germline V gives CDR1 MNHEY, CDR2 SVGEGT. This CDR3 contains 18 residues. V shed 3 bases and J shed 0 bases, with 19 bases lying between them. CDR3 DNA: TGTGCCAGCAGTTATGGAGGGTCACTCAAAACTAGCACAGATACGCAGTATTTT. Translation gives CASSYGGSLKTSTDTQYF.

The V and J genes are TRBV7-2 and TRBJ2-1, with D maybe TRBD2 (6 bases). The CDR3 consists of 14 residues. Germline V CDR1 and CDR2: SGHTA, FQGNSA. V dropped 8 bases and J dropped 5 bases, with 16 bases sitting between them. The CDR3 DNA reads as TGTGCCAGCCTAACGGGCGGGGTCAACAATGAGCAGTTCTTC. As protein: CASLTGGVNNEQFF.

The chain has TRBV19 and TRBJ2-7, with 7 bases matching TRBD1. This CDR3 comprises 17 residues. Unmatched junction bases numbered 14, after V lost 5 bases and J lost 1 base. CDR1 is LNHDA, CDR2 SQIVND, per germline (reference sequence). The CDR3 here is CASSRANRDSPSYEQYF. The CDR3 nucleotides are TGTGCCAGTAGTCGAGCGAATAGGGACAGCCCTTCCTACGAGCAGTACTTC.

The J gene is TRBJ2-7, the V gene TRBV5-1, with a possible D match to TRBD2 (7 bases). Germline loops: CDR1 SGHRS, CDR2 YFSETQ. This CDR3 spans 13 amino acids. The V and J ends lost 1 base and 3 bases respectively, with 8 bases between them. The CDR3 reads CASSLRGGYEQYF. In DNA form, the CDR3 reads TGCGCCAGCAGCTTGAGGGGGGGCTACGAGCAGTACTTC.

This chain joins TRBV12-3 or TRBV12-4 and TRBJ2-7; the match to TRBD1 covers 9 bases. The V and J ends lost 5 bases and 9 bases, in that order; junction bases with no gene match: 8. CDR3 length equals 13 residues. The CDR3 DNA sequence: TGTGCCAGCAGTGGGGGACAGGGAGAGATGCAGTACTTC. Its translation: CASSGGQGEMQYF.

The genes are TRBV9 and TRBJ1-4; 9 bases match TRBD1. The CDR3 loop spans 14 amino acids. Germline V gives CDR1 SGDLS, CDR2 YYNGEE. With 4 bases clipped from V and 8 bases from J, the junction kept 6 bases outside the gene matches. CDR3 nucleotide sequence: TGTGCCAGCAGCCGGACAGGGGAGGGGGAAAAACTGTTTTTT. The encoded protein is CASSRTGEGEKLFF. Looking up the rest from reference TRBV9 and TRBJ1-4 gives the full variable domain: DSGVTQTPKHLITATGQRVTLRCSPRSGDLSVYWYQQSLDQGLQFLIQYYNGEERAKGNILERFSAQQFPDLHSELNLSSLELGDSALYFCASSRTGEGEKLFFGSGTQLSVL.

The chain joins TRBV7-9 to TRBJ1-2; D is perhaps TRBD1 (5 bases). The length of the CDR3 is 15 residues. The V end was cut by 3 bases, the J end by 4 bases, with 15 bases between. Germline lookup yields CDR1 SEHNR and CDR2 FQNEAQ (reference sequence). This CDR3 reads CASSLMEGAFYGYTF. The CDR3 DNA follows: TGTGCCAGCAGCTTGATGGAAGGGGCTTTCTATGGCTACACCTTC. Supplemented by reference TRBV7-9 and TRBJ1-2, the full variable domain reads DTGVSQNPRHKITKRGQNVTFRCDPISEHNRLYWYRQTLGQGPEFLTYFQNEAQLEKSRLLSDRFSAERPKGSFSTLEIQRTEQGDSAMYLCASSLMEGAFYGYTFGSGTRLTVV.

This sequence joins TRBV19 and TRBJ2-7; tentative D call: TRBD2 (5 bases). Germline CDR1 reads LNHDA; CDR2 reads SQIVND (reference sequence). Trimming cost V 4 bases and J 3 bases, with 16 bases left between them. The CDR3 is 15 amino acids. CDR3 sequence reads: CASSTSGSRNYEQYF. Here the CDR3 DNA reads TGTGCCAGTAGTACCTCGGGGTCGCGTAACTACGAGCAGTACTTC.

The CDR3 sequence: CASSPRSGGGNYGYTF. In DNA, the CDR3 is TGTGCCAGCAGCCCAAGGTCAGGGGGAGGAAACTATGGCTACACCTTC. This sequence joins TRBV7-2 and TRBJ1-2, with TRBD1 matching over 7 bases. The V and J ends lost 5 bases and 2 bases, in that order; junction bases with no gene match: 11. CDR1 is SGHTA, CDR2 FQGNSA, per germline. The CDR3 is 16 amino acids.

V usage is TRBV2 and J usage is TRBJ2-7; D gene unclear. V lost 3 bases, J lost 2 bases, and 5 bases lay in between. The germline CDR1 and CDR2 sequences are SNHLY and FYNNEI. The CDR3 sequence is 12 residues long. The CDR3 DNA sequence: TGTGCCAGCAGTGAGGGCACCTACGAGCAGTACTTC. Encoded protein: CASSEGTYEQYF.

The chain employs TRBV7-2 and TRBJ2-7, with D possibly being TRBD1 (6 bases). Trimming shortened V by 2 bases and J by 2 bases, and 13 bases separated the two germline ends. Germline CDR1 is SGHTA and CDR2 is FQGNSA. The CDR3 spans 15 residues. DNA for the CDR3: TGTGCCAGCAGCTTAATCCAGGGGCCGACCTACGAGCAGTACTTC. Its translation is CASSLIQGPTYEQYF.

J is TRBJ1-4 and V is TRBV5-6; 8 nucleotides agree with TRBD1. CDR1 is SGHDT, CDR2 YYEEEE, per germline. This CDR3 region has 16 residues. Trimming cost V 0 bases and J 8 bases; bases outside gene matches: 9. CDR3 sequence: CASSLEGDRYDEKLFF. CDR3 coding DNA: TGTGCCAGCAGCTTGGAAGGGGACAGGTACGACGAAAAACTGTTTTTT.

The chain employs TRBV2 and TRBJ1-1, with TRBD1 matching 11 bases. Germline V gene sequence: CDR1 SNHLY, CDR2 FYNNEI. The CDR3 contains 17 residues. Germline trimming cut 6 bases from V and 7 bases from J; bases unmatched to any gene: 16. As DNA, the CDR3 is TGTGCCAGCAGGGGCACCCCTCCCGGGACAGGGGGAAGTGAAGCTTTCTTT. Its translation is CASRGTPPGTGGSEAFF.

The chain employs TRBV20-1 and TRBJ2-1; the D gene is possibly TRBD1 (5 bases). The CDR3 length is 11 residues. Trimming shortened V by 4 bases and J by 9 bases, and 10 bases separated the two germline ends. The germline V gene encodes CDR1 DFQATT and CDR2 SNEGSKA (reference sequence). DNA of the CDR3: TGCAGTGCTACCGGACAAGTTGAGCAGTTCTTC. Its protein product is CSATGQVEQFF.

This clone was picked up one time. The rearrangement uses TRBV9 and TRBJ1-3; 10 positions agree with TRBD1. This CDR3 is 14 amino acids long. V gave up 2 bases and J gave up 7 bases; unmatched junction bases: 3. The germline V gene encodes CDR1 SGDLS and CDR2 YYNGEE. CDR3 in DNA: TGTGCCAGCAGCGTGGGACAGGGGACCAACACCATATATTTT. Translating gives CASSVGQGTNTIYF.

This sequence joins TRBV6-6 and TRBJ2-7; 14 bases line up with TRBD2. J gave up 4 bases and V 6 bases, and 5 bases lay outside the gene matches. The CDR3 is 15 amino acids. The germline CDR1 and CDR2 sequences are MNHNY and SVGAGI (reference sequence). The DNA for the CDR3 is TGTGCCAGCAGGCTTGGGACTAGCGGGAGTTACGAGCAGTACTTC. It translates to CASRLGTSGSYEQYF.